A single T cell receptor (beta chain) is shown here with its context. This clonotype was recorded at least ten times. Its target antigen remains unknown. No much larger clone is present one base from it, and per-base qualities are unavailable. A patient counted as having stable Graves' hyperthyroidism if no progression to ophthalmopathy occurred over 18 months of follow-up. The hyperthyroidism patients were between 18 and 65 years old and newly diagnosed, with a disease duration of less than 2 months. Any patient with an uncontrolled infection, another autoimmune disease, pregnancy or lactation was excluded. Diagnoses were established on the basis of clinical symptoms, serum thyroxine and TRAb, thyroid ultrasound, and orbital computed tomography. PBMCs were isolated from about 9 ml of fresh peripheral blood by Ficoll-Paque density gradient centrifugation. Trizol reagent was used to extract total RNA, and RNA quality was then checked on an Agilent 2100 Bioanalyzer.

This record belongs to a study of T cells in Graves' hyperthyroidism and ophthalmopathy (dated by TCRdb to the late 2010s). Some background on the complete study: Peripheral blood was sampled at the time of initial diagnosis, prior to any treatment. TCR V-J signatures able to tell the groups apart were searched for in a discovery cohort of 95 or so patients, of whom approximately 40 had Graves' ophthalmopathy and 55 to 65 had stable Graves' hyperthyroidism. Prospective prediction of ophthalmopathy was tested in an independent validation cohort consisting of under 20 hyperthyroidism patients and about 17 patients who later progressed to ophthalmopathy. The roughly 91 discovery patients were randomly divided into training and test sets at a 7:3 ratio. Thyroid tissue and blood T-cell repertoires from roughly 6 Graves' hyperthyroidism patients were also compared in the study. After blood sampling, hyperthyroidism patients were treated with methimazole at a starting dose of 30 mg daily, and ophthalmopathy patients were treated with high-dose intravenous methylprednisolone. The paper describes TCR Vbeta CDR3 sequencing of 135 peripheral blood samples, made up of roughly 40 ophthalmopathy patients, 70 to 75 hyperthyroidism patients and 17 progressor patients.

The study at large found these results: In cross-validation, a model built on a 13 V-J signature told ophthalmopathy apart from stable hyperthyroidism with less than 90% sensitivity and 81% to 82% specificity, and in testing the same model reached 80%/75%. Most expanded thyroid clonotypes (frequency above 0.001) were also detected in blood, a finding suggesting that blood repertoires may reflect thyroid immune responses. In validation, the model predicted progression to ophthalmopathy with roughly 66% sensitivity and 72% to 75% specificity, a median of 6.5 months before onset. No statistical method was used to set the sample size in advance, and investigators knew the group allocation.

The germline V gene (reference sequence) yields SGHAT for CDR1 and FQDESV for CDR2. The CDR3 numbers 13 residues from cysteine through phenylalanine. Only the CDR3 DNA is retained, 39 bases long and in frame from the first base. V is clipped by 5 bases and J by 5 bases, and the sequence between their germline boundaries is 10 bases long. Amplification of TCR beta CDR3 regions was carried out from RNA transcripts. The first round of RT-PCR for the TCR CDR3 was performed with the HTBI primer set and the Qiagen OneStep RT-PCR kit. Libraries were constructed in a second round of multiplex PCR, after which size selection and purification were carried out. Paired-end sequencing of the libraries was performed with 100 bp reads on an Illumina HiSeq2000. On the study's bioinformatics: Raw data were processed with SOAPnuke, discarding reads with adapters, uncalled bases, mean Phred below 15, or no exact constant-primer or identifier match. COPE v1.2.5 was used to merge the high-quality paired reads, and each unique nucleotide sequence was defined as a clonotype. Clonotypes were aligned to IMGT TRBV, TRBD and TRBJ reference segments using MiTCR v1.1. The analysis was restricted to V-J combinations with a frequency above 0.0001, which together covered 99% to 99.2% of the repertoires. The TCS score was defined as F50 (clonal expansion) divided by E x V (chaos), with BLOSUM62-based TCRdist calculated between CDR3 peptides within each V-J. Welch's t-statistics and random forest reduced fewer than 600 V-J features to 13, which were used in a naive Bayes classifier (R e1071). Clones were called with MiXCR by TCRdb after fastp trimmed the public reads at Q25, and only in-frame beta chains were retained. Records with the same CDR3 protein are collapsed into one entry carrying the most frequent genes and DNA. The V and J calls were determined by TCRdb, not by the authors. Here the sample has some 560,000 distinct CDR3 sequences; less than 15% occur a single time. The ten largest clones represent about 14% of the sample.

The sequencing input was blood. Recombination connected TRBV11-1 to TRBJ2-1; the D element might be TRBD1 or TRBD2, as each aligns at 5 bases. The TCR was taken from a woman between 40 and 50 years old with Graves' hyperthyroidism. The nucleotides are TGTGCCAGCAGCCCTGTGGGGGACAATGAGCAGTTCTTC. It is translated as CASSPVGDNEQFF.